These 3 T cell receptor beta chains came from one sample sequenced in a study of radiotherapy plus CTLA-4 blockade in lung cancer (dated by TCRdb to the late 2010s). Libraries were made using the immunoSEQ multiplex PCR assay. The table was pulled from immuneACCESS by TCRdb, which kept in-frame rearrangements only. Such tables lose some clones; where checked, under half of the loss comes from unresolved V genes, and the rest has no known cause. This sample gives roughly 92,000 clones in total; approximately 86% of them show up just once. The ten top clones hold approximately 2% of the sample. The material sequenced was peripheral blood, taken from a patient treated with radiotherapy plus ipilimumab. All receptors derive from a human donor with non-small cell lung cancer who had a partial response to radiotherapy plus ipilimumab.

This sequence joins TRBV10-3 and TRBJ1-1; 10 bases line up with TRBD1. Trimming took 8 bases from V and 5 from J; bases not matched to a gene: 5. The CDR3 totals 13 residues. The V gene's germline CDR1 is ENHRY and CDR2 SYGVKD. The CDR3 region is CAIRDRGGTEAFF. For the CDR3, the DNA is TGTGCCATCCGGGACAGGGGTGGGACTGAAGCTTTCTTT.

The chain employs TRBV4-2 and TRBJ2-2; TRBD2 matches at 9 bases. Germline lookup yields CDR1 LGHNA and CDR2 YNFKEQ. Trimming took 1 base from V and 4 from J; bases not matched to a gene: 13. CDR3 length equals 19 residues. The CDR3 sequence is CASSQAVRSSGKGTGELFF. For the CDR3, the DNA is TGTGCCAGCAGCCAAGCAGTCCGGTCTAGCGGGAAGGGCACCGGGGAGCTGTTTTTT.

The CDR3 here is CASSLGDRLMNTEAFF. DNA for the CDR3: TGCGCCAGCAGCTTGGGGGACAGGTTGATGAACACTGAAGCTTTCTTT. The chain joins TRBV5-1 to TRBJ1-1, with 8 positions matching TRBD1. After removal of 0 bases from V and 0 bases from J, the junction contained 4 bases not matched to a gene. The length of the CDR3 is 16 residues. Germline V CDR1 and CDR2: SGHRS, YFSETQ. Together with reference TRBV5-1 and TRBJ1-1, the CDR3 gives the full variable domain: KAGVTQTPRYLIKTRGQQVTLSCSPISGHRSVSWYQQTPGQGLQFLFEYFSETQRNKGNFPGRFSGRQFSNSRSEMNVSTLELGDSALYLCASSLGDRLMNTEAFFGQGTRLTVV.